The 30 T cell receptor beta chains listed next were all sequenced from one sample in a study of cytomegalovirus exposure and HLA in healthy donors. The PCR had 60 Vbeta and 13 Jbeta primers. TCRdb keeps only in-frame clones here, not all; method: immunoSEQ multiplex PCR. The sample has 98,000 or so clones, roughly 85% seen once; the top ten hold approximately 6.3%. Specimen: PBMCs. The receptor source for this set is a man aged 55 to 70 in good health and CMV-seropositive.

This clone was found once. The chain employs TRBV28 and TRBJ1-2, with 8 bases lining up with TRBD1. The junction had 11 bases not matched to a gene; V was cut back by 6 bases and J by 5 bases. The CDR3 covers 15 residues. The V gene's germline CDR1 is MDHEN and CDR2 SYDVKM. The CDR3 spells CASSLSGTGRYGYTF. The CDR3 DNA sequence: TGTGCCAGCAGCCTGAGCGGGACAGGTCGTTATGGCTACACCTTC.

The V and J genes are TRBV7-3 and TRBJ2-2; TRBD2 matches at 8 bases. This CDR3 comprises 15 residues. V shed 4 bases and J 5 bases; nucleotides not matched to a gene: 6. The V gene's germline CDR1 is SGHTA and CDR2 FQGTGA. CDR3 DNA: TGTGCCAGCAGCTCCATAGCGGGGTATACCGGGGAGCTGTTTTTT. Encoded protein: CASSSIAGYTGELFF.

V gene TRBV5-1 combines with J gene TRBJ2-5, with 9 positions matching TRBD1. The J segment lost 2 bases and the V segment lost 6 bases, leaving 5 bases of the junction unmatched. Germline CDR1 and CDR2: SGHRS and YFSETQ. The CDR3 covers 14 residues. CDR3 in amino acids: CASTSGTGQETQYF. The CDR3 coding sequence is TGCGCCAGCACCAGCGGGACAGGGCAAGAGACCCAGTACTTC. Using reference TRBV5-1 and TRBJ2-5 for the parts outside the CDR3, the full variable domain is KAGVTQTPRYLIKTRGQQVTLSCSPISGHRSVSWYQQTPGQGLQFLFEYFSETQRNKGNFPGRFSGRQFSNSRSEMNVSTLELGDSALYLCASTSGTGQETQYFGPGTRLLVL.

The chain joins TRBV6-5 to TRBJ2-7, with D possibly being TRBD2 (6 bases). CDR1 is MNHEY and CDR2 is SVGAGI in the germline V gene. Trimming stripped 6 bases from V and 7 bases from J, with 19 bases between. The CDR3 runs 14 residues. This CDR3 reads CASRRPGLRMEQYF. The DNA of the CDR3 is TGTGCCAGCAGGCGTCCGGGACTCCGTATGGAGCAGTACTTC.

V is TRBV2 and J is TRBJ2-3, with 11 bases aligning to TRBD2. V shed 8 bases and J 3 bases; nucleotides not matched to a gene: 10. Germline V gene data show CDR1 as SNHLY and CDR2 as FYNNEI. This CDR3 has 16 amino acids. In DNA, the CDR3 is TGTGCCAGCGACGAAGGGCTAGCGGGAGGAACAGATACGCAGTATTTT. It yields the protein CASDEGLAGGTDTQYF.

J is TRBJ1-6 and V is TRBV6-5, with D tentatively TRBD1 (6 bases). V was cut by 6 bases and J by 7 bases, with 10 bases left in between. The germline V gene has CDR1 MNHEY and CDR2 SVGAGI. This CDR3 contains 13 residues. The CDR3 loop reads CASRWGQNSPLHF. The CDR3 DNA follows: TGTGCCAGCAGATGGGGACAAAATTCACCCCTCCACTTT.

This clone was detected a few times. The J gene is TRBJ1-3, the V gene TRBV5-1; 7 bases align to TRBD1. J gave up 3 bases and V 5 bases, and 11 bases lay outside the gene matches. This CDR3 is built from 16 residues. Germline V CDR1 and CDR2: SGHRS, YFSETQ. Written as DNA, the CDR3 is TGCGCCAGCAGGGCAGGGGGACTAGCTCGTGGAAACACCATATATTTT. Translating it yields CASRAGGLARGNTIYF.

This clone was counted a few times. The V and J genes are TRBV6-1 and TRBJ2-1; D is perhaps TRBD2 (6 bases). CDR3 length: 15 residues. In germline, CDR1 is MNHNS, CDR2 SASEGT. V was trimmed by 1 base and J by 3 bases, leaving 10 bases between them. The CDR3: CASSEEEGSYNEQFF. CDR3 nucleotides: TGTGCCAGCAGTGAAGAGGAGGGGAGCTACAATGAGCAGTTCTTC.

This rearrangement joins TRBV5-8 to TRBJ1-2, with D unresolved. Looked up from germline, CDR1 is SGHTS and CDR2 is YDEGEE. The germline V and J ends were trimmed by 2 bases and 3 bases, with 11 bases remaining between them. The CDR3 spans 14 residues. The CDR3, as DNA: TGTGCCAGCAGCTTTTCTGGGGAGCACTATGGCTACACCTTC. It translates to CASSFSGEHYGYTF.

This clone appeared a few times. The chain links TRBV5-4 to TRBJ2-1, with TRBD2 as a possible D gene (5 bases). Germline CDR1 is SGHNT and CDR2 is YYREEE (reference sequence). V lost 1 base, J lost 4 bases, and 9 bases lay in between. The CDR3 sequence is 14 residues long. The CDR3 loop is CASSLRGGYNEQFF. The CDR3 DNA reads as TGTGCCAGCAGCTTGCGAGGAGGATACAATGAGCAGTTCTTC.

The chain is built from TRBV5-8 and TRBJ2-1; D gene unclear. V was pared by 2 bases and J by 0 bases, with 9 bases between. This CDR3 contains 15 residues. Germline V lookup: CDR1 SGHTS, CDR2 YDEGEE. CDR3: CASSFSLFSYNEQFF. CDR3 nucleotide sequence: TGTGCCAGCAGCTTTAGTCTCTTCTCCTACAATGAGCAGTTCTTC.

The chain couples TRBV19 to TRBJ1-2; a possible D gene is TRBD1 (5 bases). This CDR3 contains 14 residues. Germline V gives CDR1 LNHDA, CDR2 SQIVND (reference sequence). V dropped 5 bases and J dropped 4 bases, with 14 bases sitting between them. This chain's CDR3 is CASSPPGSRYGYTF. The CDR3 nucleotides read TGTGCCAGTAGTCCCCCAGGGTCTCGCTATGGCTACACCTTC.

This clone was found many times. The chain couples TRBV7-8 to TRBJ2-6; TRBD1 matches 8 bases. J gave up 0 bases and V 1 base, and 5 bases lay outside the gene matches. CDR1 and CDR2 (germline): SGHVS, FQNEAQ. CDR3 length: 18 residues. The CDR3 DNA sequence: TGTGCCAGCAGCTTAGGGTACAGGGGGAGCTCTGGGGCCAACGTCCTGACTTTC. Translated: CASSLGYRGSSGANVLTF.

V and J are TRBV7-8 and TRBJ1-1, with D possibly matching TRBD1 (5 bases). Germline values: CDR1 SGHVS, CDR2 FQNEAQ. The CDR3 spans 14 residues. Trimming pared 6 bases from V and 0 bases from J, leaving 11 bases between. DNA of the CDR3: TGTGCCAGCAGGCAGACAGAGATGAACACTGAAGCTTTCTTT. Translating gives CASRQTEMNTEAFF.

This clone was counted between two and nine times. The rearrangement uses TRBV10-3 and TRBJ1-1, with 8 bases lining up with TRBD1. The CDR3 runs 15 residues. The V gene's germline CDR1 is ENHRY and CDR2 SYGVKD. V trimming: 4 bases; J trimming: 1 base; junction bases outside the gene matches: 5. This CDR3 is CAISAPGTGNTEAFF. The CDR3 DNA reads TGTGCCATCAGTGCTCCCGGGACAGGGAACACTGAAGCTTTCTTT.

The rearrangement joins TRBV30 to TRBJ2-2; a possible D gene is TRBD2 (6 bases). In germline, CDR1 is GTSNPN, CDR2 SVGIG (reference sequence). Trimming took off 5 bases at V and 6 bases at J, with 13 bases between the two ends. The CDR3 spans 13 residues. The DNA of the CDR3 is TGTGCCTGGTCTGGAGCGGGCCCCGGGGAGCTGTTTTTT. Amino acid sequence: CAWSGAGPGELFF.

This chain links TRBV7-2 with TRBJ2-1; 8 positions agree with TRBD2. The V and J ends lost 5 bases and 7 bases, in that order; junction bases with no gene match: 7. The CDR3 totals 14 residues. Germline CDR1 is SGHTA and CDR2 is FQGNSA. The CDR3 nucleotides read TGTGCCAGCAGCGCCTGGACTAGCCAAAATGAGCAGTTCTTC. This encodes CASSAWTSQNEQFF.

The chain joins TRBV7-3 to TRBJ2-6; D is uncertain. In germline, CDR1 is SGHTA, CDR2 FQGTGA. Trimming cost V 5 bases and J 0 bases, with 8 bases left between them. The length of the CDR3 is 15 residues. CDR3 nucleotide sequence: TGTGCCAGCAGCACCACAAGCTCTGGGGCCAACGTCCTGACTTTC. Amino acid sequence: CASSTTSSGANVLTF.

The chain links TRBV6-1 to TRBJ2-2, with TRBD2 matching over 7 bases. Germline lookup yields CDR1 MNHNS and CDR2 SASEGT. V shed 8 bases, J shed 3 bases, and the junction held 6 bases outside the gene matches. CDR3 length equals 14 residues. CDR3 loop: CASGGGEYTGELFF. In DNA, the CDR3 is TGTGCCAGCGGTGGGGGGGAATACACCGGGGAGCTGTTTTTT.

This clone has just one count. Other DNA sequences in the same sample also yield this CDR3. This sequence joins TRBV5-1 and TRBJ2-2; tentative D call: TRBD2 (5 bases). The CDR3 extends over 12 amino acids. Germline loops: CDR1 SGHRS, CDR2 YFSETQ. V was trimmed by 0 bases and J by 8 bases, leaving 5 bases between them. The CDR3 region is CASSLAGGELFF. The DNA for the CDR3 is TGCGCCAGCAGCTTGGCGGGGGGGGAGCTGTTTTTT.

This rearrangement joins TRBV7-3 to TRBJ2-1; maybe TRBD2 (5 bases). The CDR3 is 15 residues long. V was trimmed by 5 bases and J by 2 bases, leaving 13 bases between them. Germline CDR1 and CDR2: SGHTA and FQGTGA. The CDR3 reads CASSLRDFPYNEQFF. The CDR3 DNA sequence: TGTGCCAGCAGCCTCCGGGATTTTCCCTACAATGAGCAGTTCTTC.

The gene calls are TRBV7-2 and TRBJ2-5; 10 nucleotides line up with TRBD2. The V gene end was trimmed by 5 bases and the J gene end by 4 bases; junction bases not matched to a gene: 13. The CDR3 runs to 17 residues. CDR1 SGHTA and CDR2 FQGNSA come from the germline V gene. CDR3 residues: CASSLAGGAGGGETQYF. CDR3 coding DNA: TGTGCCAGCAGCCTCGCCGGGGGAGCGGGGGGGGGAGAGACCCAGTACTTC.

The chain has TRBV12-2 and TRBJ1-1. TRBV12-2 is given as a pseudogene. The CDR3 length is 16 residues. In DNA, the CDR3 is TGTGCAAGTCGCATATCCTCCGGGACTCAGAACACTGAAGCTTTCTTT. It codes for CASRISSGTQNTEAFF.

The chain joins TRBV7-9 to TRBJ2-7, with 10 positions matching TRBD1. The V segment lost 2 bases and the J segment 5 bases; nucleotides outside the gene matches: 6. The CDR3 is 15 amino acids. The V gene's germline CDR1 is SEHNR and CDR2 FQNEAQ (reference sequence). The CDR3 spells CASSLTGTGVNEQYF. DNA for the CDR3: TGTGCCAGCAGCTTAACCGGGACAGGGGTTAACGAGCAGTACTTC.

The chain is built from TRBV18 and TRBJ1-5, with 9 bases matching TRBD1. Germline trimming cut 3 bases from V and 7 bases from J; bases unmatched to any gene: 10. Germline CDR1 KGHSH, CDR2 LQKENI. The CDR3 consists of 16 residues. CDR3 nucleotides: TGTGCCAGCTCACCCTTTACGGACAGGGGTGGCCAGCCCCAGCATTTT. This codes for CASSPFTDRGGQPQHF.

This clone appeared once. This chain connects TRBV5-1 to TRBJ2-5, with 7 bases fitting TRBD1. The CDR3 covers 16 residues. Germline V gene sequence: CDR1 SGHRS, CDR2 YFSETQ. V dropped 4 bases and J dropped 5; count of bases not matched to a gene: 14. CDR3 protein: CASSPQGKGGRETQYF. The CDR3 nucleotides are TGCGCCAGCAGCCCACAGGGGAAAGGGGGTCGGGAGACCCAGTACTTC.

The chain links TRBV9 to TRBJ2-3; D is undetermined. The CDR3 consists of 13 residues. The germline gives CDR1 SGDLS, CDR2 YYNGEE. The V and J ends lost 3 bases and 8 bases respectively, with 13 bases between them. CDR3 residues: CASSASLPGTQYF. The CDR3 coding sequence is TGTGCCAGCAGCGCCTCCCTCCCAGGTACGCAGTATTTT.

CDR3 sequence reads: CASSKTGERANVLTF. For the CDR3, the DNA is TGTGCCAGCAGTAAGACAGGGGAAAGGGCCAACGTCCTGACTTTC. This rearrangement joins TRBV6-5 to TRBJ2-6; TRBD1 matches at 8 bases. V lost 5 bases and J lost 5; bases outside the gene matches: 5. CDR3 length equals 15 residues. Germline-derived CDR1 and CDR2 are MNHEY and SVGAGI.

This clone was seen many times. CDR3 sequence reads: CASGRGNQPQHF. CDR3 DNA sequence: TGTGCCAGCGGCCGGGGCAATCAGCCCCAGCATTTT. The chain recombines TRBV27 with TRBJ1-5; D call uncertain. This CDR3 region has 12 residues. Germline loops: CDR1 MNHEY, CDR2 SMNVEV (reference sequence). V gave up 8 bases and J gave up 2 bases, with 7 bases separating them.

V usage is TRBV6-5 and J usage is TRBJ1-5; D perhaps matches TRBD1 (6 bases). Germline V gene sequence: CDR1 MNHEY, CDR2 SVGAGI. This CDR3 contains 15 residues. The V end lost 7 bases, the J end lost 9 bases, and 22 bases lay between the germline ends. The CDR3 DNA follows: TGTGCCAGCACGAATGATGCCAGGGGTGGGGGGCCCCAGCATTTT. This gives the protein CASTNDARGGGPQHF.